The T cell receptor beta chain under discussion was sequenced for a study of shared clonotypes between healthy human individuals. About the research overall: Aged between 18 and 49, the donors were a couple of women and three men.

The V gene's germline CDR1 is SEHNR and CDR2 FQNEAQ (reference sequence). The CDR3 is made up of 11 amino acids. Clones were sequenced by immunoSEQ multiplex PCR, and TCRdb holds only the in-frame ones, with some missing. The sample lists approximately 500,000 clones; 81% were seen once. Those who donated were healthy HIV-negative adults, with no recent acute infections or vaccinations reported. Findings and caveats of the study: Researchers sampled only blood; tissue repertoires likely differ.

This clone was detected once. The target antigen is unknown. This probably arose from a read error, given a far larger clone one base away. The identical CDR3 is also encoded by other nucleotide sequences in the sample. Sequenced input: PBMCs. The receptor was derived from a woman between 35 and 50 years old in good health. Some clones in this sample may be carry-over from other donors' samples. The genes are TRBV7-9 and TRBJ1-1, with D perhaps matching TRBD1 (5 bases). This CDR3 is CASSPDSKAFF. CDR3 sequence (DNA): TGCGCCAGCAGCCCCGACAGTAAGGCTTTCTTT.